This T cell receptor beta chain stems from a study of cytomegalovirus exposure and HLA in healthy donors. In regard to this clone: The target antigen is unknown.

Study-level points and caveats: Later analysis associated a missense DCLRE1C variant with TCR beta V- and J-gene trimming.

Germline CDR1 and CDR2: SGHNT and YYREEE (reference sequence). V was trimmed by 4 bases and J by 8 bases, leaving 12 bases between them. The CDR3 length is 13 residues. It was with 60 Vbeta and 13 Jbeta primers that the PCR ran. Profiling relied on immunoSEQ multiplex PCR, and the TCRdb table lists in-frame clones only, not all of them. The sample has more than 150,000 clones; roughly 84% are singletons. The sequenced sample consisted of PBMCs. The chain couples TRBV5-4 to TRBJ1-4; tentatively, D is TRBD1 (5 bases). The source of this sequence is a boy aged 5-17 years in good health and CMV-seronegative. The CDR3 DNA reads TGTGCCAGCAGCCTCCGTCGGGGGGAAAAACTGTTTTTT. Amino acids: CASSLRRGEKLFF.